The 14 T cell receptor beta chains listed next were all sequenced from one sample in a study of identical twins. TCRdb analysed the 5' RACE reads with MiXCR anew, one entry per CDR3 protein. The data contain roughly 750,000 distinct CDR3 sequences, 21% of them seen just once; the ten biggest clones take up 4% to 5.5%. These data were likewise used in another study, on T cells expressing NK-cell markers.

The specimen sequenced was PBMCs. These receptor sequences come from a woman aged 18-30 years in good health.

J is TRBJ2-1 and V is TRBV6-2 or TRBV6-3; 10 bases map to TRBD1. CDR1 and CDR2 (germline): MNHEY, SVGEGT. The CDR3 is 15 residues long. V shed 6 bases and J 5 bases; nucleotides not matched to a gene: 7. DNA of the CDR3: TGTGCCAGCAGGAAGGGACAGGGGTTCGACAATGAGCAGTTCTTC. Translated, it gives CASRKGQGFDNEQFF.

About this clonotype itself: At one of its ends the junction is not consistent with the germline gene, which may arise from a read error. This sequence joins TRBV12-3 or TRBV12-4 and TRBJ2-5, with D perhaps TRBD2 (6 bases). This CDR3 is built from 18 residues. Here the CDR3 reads CACSLVRRGLRKEETQYF. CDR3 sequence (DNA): TGTGCCTGCAGTTTAGTTCGGAGGGGTCTGCGAAAAGAGGAGACCCAGTACTTC.

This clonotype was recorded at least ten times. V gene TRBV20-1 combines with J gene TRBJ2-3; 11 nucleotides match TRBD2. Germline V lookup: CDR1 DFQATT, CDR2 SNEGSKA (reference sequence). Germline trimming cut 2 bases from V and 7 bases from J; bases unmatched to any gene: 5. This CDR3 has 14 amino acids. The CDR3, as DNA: TGCAGTGCTAGACTAGCGGGGGGACCATATACGCAGTATTTT. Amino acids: CSARLAGGPYTQYF.

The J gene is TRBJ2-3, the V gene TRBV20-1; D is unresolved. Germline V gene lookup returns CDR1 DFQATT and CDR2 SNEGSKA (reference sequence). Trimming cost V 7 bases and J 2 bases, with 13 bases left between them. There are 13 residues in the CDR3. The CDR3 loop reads CSVNIGFTDTQYF. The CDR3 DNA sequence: TGCAGTGTTAATATCGGGTTCACAGATACGCAGTATTTT.

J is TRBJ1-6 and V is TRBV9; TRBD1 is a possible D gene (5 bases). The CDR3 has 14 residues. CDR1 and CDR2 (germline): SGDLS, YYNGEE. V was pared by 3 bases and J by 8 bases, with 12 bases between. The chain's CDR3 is CASSETAAYSPLHF. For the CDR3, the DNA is TGTGCCAGCAGCGAGACAGCTGCTTATTCACCCCTCCACTTT.

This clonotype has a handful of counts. The CDR3 spells CSARAQTSGTDTQYF. The CDR3 nucleotides read TGCAGTGCTAGAGCCCAGACTAGCGGGACAGATACGCAGTATTTT. V usage is TRBV20-1 and J usage is TRBJ2-3; 10 nucleotides align to TRBD2. Losses at the gene ends were 1 base for V and 3 bases for J; bases not matched to a gene: 4. This CDR3 region has 15 residues. Germline V CDR1 and CDR2: DFQATT, SNEGSKA (reference sequence).

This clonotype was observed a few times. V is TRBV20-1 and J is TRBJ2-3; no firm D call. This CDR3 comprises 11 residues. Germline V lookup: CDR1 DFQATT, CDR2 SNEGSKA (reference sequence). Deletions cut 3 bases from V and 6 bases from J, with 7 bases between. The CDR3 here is CSASLRDTQYF. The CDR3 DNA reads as TGCAGTGCTAGTCTCAGGGATACGCAGTATTTT.

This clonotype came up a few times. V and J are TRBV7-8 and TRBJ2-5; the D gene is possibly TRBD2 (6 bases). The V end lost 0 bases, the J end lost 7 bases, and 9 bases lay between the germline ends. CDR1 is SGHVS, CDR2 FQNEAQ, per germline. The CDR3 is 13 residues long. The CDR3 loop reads CASSLAFGGTQYF. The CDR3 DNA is TGTGCCAGCAGCTTAGCTTTCGGGGGGACCCAGTACTTC.

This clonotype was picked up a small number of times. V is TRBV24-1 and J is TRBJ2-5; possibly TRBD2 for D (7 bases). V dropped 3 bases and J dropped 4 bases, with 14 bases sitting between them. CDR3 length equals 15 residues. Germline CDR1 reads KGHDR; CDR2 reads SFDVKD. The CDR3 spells CATSDPTRGGETQYF. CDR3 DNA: TGTGCCACCAGTGATCCGACTAGGGGGGGAGAGACCCAGTACTTC.

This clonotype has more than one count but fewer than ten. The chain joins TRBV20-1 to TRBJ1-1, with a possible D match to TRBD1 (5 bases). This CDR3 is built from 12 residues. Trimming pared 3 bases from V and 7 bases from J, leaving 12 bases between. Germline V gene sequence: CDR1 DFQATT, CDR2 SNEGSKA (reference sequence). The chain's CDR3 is CSARRRVDEAFF. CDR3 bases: TGCAGTGCTAGGCGCAGGGTAGATGAAGCTTTCTTT.

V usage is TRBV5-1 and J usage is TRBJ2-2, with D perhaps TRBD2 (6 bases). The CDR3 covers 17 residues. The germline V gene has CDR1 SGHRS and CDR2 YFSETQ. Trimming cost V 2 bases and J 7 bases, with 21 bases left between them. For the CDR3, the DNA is TGCGCCAGCAGCTTAACGTGGACTACCAACAGGAGCGGGGAGCTGTTTTTT. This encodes CASSLTWTTNRSGELFF. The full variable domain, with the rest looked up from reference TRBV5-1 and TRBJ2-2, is KAGVTQTPRYLIKTRGQQVTLSCSPISGHRSVSWYQQTPGQGLQFLFEYFSETQRNKGNFPGRFSGRQFSNSRSEMNVSTLELGDSALYLCASSLTWTTNRSGELFFGEGSRLTVL.

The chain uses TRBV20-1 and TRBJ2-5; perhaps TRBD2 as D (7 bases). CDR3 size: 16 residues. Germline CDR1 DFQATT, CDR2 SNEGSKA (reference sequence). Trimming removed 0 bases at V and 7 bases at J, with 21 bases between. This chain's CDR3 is CSARDSGGPGLGTQYF. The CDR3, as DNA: TGCAGTGCTAGAGATTCCGGGGGGCCCGGGCTAGGGACCCAGTACTTC.

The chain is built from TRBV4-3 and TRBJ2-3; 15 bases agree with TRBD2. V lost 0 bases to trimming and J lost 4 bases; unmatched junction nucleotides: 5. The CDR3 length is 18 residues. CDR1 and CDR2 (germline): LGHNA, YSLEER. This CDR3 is CASSQDTRTSGRADTQYF. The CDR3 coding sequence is TGCGCCAGCAGCCAAGATACTAGGACTAGCGGGAGGGCAGATACGCAGTATTTT.

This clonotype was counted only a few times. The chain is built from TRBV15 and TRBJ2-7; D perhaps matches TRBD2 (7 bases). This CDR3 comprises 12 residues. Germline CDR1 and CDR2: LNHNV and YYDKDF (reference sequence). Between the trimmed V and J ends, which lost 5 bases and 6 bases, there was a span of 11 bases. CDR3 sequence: CATSGGGAEQYF. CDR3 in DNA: TGTGCCACCAGCGGGGGGGGGGCCGAGCAGTACTTC.